The TCR beta chain described here comes from a study of blood T cell repertoires in COVID-19. TCRdb's copy holds only in-frame clones and misses some; the assay was immunoSEQ multiplex PCR. The sample has 110,000 or so clones, under 80% seen once. CDR3 size: 13 residues. Trimming shortened V by 1 base and J by 9 bases, and 10 bases separated the two germline ends. The clonotype comes from a man in his forties or fifties with acute or convalescent COVID-19. This chain uses TRBV12-3 or TRBV12-4 with TRBJ2-1; D uncertain. Input material: peripheral blood. As DNA, the CDR3 is TGTGCCAGCAGTTTAGGCCTGATCGGTGAGCAGTTCTTC. It yields the protein CASSLGLIGEQFF.